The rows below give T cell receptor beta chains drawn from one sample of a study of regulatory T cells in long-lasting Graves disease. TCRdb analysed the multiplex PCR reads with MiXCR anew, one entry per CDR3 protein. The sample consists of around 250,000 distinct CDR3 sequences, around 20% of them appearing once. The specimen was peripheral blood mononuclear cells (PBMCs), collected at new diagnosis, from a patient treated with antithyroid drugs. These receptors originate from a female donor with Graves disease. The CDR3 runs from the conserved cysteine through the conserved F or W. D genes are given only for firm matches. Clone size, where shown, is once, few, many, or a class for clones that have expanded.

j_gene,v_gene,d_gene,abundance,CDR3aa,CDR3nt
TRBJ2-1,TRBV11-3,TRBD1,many,CASSRDRGRHNEQFF,TGTGCCAGCAGCAGAGACAGGGGGAGACACAATGAGCAGTTCTTC
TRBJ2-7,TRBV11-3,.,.,CASTLRTGLFRPNEQYF,TGTGCCAGCACCCTTAGAACAGGGTTATTTAGGCCTAACGAGCAGTACTTC
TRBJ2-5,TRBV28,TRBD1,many,CASSFQGAKETQYF,TGTGCCAGCAGTTTTCAGGGGGCAAAAGAGACCCAGTACTTC
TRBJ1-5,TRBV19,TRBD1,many,CASSKPRRGQGRNQPQHF,TGTGCCAGTAGTAAGCCTCGCAGGGGACAGGGTAGGAATCAGCCCCAGCATTTT
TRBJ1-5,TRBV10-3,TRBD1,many,CAIRTGQGKPQHF,TGTGCCATCAGGACAGGGCAGGGTAAGCCCCAGCATTTT
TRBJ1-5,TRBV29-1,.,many,CSVGARDQPQHF,TGCAGCGTTGGGGCCAGGGATCAGCCCCAGCATTTT
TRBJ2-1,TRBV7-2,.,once,CASSPDSLYNEQFF,TGTGCCAGCAGCCCCGACAGCCTTTACAATGAGCAGTTCTTC
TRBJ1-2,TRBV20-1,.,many,CSADLTATFGYTF,TGCAGTGCAGACCTGACAGCTACATTCGGCTACACCTTC
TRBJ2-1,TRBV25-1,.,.,CASSDWEYNEQFF,TGTGCCAGCAGTGATTGGGAGTACAATGAGCAGTTCTTC
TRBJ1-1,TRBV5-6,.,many,CASSPWFDTEAFF,TGTGCCAGCAGCCCTTGGTTTGACACTGAAGCTTTCTTT
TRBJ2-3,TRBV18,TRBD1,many,CASSPGQGSVDTQYF,TGTGCCAGCTCACCGGGACAGGGAAGCGTCGATACGCAGTATTTT
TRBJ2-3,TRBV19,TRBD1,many,CASSPDRGTLGTDTQYF,TGTGCCAGTAGTCCGGACAGGGGGACGTTGGGCACAGATACGCAGTATTTT
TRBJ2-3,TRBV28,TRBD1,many,CASSLGDRNTDTQYF,TGTGCCAGCAGTTTGGGGGACAGAAACACAGATACGCAGTATTTT
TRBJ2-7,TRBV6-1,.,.,CASSADSRWTYEQYF,TGTGCCAGCAGTGCAGACAGTCGATGGACCTACGAGCAGTACTTC
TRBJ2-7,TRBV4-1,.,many,CASSQEELGAYEQYF,TGCGCCAGCAGCCAAGAAGAGTTGGGGGCCTACGAGCAGTACTTC
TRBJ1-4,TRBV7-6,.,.,CASSPSGQGPEKLFF,TGTGCCAGCAGCCCTAGCGGCCAGGGACCAGAAAAACTGTTTTTT
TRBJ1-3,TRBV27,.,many,CASSRMAGGGNTIYF,TGTGCCAGCAGTCGCATGGCGGGGGGCGGAAACACCATATATTTT
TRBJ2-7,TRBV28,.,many,CASIGLAPYEQYF,TGTGCCAGCATCGGGTTAGCGCCCTACGAGCAGTACTTC
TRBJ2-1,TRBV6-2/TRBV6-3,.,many,CASSRPSKNEQFF,TGTGCCAGCAGTCGGCCCTCGAAAAATGAGCAGTTCTTC
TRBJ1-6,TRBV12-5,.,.,CASALLGSPLHF,TGTGCTAGTGCCCTATTGGGTTCACCCCTCCACTTT
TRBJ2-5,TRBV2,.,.,CASSPRGRGKETQYF,TGTGCCAGCAGTCCTCGGGGTCGCGGGAAAGAGACCCAGTACTTC
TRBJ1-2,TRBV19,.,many,CASVRAPSRNGYTF,TGTGCCAGTGTCCGGGCGCCCTCGAGGAATGGCTACACCTTC
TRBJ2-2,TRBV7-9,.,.,CASSLPAGSINTGELFF,TGTGCCAGCAGCTTACCAGCCGGCAGTATTAATACCGGGGAGCTGTTTTTT
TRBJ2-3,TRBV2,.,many,CASGKRMGADTQYF,TGTGCCAGCGGGAAAAGGATGGGGGCAGATACGCAGTATTTT
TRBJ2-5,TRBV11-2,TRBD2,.,CASSLVAGGQETQYF,TGTGCCAGCAGCTTAGTAGCGGGGGGGCAAGAGACCCAGTACTTC
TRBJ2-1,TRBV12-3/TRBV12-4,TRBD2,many,CASSLAERAYNEQFF,TGTGCCAGCAGTCTAGCGGAGAGGGCCTACAATGAGCAGTTCTTC
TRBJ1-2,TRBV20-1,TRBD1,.,CSGTGEDYGYTF,TGCAGTGGGACAGGGGAAGACTATGGCTACACCTTC
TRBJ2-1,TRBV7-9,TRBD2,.,CASSSRPSGRRNEQFF,TGTGCCAGCAGCTCTCGGCCTAGCGGGAGAAGGAATGAGCAGTTCTTC
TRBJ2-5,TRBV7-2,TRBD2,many,CASSIRTSGGRIETQYF,TGTGCCAGCAGCATCCGAACTAGCGGGGGCCGAATCGAGACCCAGTACTTC
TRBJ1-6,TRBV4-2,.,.,CASSQEAPRTDNSPLHF,TGTGCCAGCAGCCAAGAGGCCCCCAGGACTGATAATTCACCCCTCCACTTT
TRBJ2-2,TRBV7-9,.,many,CASSEELRVTGELFF,TGTGCCAGCAGCGAAGAACTCCGGGTCACCGGGGAGCTGTTTTTT
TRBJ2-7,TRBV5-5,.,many,CASSLTRDAYEQYF,TGTGCCAGCAGCTTGACCAGGGACGCCTACGAGCAGTACTTC
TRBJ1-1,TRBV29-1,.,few,CSVEDPIYTEAFF,TGCAGCGTTGAAGACCCAATTTACACTGAAGCTTTCTTT
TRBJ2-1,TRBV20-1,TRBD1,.,CSARAEGQGAYNEQFF,TGCAGTGCTAGAGCCGAGGGACAGGGGGCCTACAATGAGCAGTTCTTC
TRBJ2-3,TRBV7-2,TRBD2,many,CASSSTHGPRDYWADTQYF,TGTGCCAGCAGCTCAACCCACGGCCCCCGGGACTATTGGGCAGATACGCAGTATTTT
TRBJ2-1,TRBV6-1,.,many,CASSASGSNEQFF,TGTGCCAGCAGTGCCTCTGGAAGCAATGAGCAGTTCTTC
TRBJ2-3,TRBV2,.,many,CASITPGATDTQYF,TGTGCCAGCATCACCCCAGGGGCCACAGATACGCAGTATTTT
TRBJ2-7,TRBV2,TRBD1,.,CASSLQRPTGGYEQYF,TGTGCCAGCAGTTTACAGCGTCCGACAGGGGGGTACGAGCAGTACTTC
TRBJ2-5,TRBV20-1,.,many,CSVVKGGGVETQYF,TGCAGTGTGGTTAAAGGGGGGGGTGTAGAGACCCAGTACTTC
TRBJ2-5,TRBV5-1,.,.,CASSTGQLQETQYF,TGCGCCAGCAGCACCGGACAGCTGCAAGAGACCCAGTACTTC
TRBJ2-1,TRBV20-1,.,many,CSATPAGRNEQFF,TGCAGTGCTACCCCAGCGGGTCGCAATGAGCAGTTCTTC
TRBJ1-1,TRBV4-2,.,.,CASSQEQGTEAFF,TGTGCCAGCAGCCAAGAACAGGGAACTGAAGCTTTCTTT
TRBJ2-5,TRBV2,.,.,CASSEALRDAQEAQYF,TGTGCCAGCAGTGAAGCGCTTCGAGACGCCCAAGAGGCCCAGTACTTC
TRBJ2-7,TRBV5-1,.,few,CASSLYAGATDEQYF,TGCGCCAGCAGCTTGTATGCGGGGGCAACGGACGAGCAGTACTTC
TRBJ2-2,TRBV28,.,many,CASSFAGELFF,TGTGCCAGCAGTTTTGCCGGGGAGCTGTTTTTT